This T cell receptor (beta chain) was identified in a study of cytomegalovirus exposure and HLA in healthy donors (dated by TCRdb to the late 2010s). About the full investigation: An earlier analysis of roughly 630 of the donors reported approximately 270 Gb of sequence data and some 120 million unique TCR beta sequences from about 179 million T cells. An early release that covered 500 to 800 HLA-typed donors contained around 300 gigabases of sequencing data and tens of millions of unique TCR sequences. Of the 300 to 450 genotyped donors, roughly 80% fell in the genetic ancestry cluster associated with self-reported Caucasian donors. The study was designed to test whether signatures of past pathogen exposure could be identified by cataloging public T cell receptors. The T cell repertoires of roughly 660 subjects were profiled by immunosequencing and related to cytomegalovirus serostatus. Along with the roughly 700-subject first cohort, a separate validation cohort of over 90 different subjects was used. To predict cytomegalovirus infection status, the study combined high-throughput TCR immunosequencing, statistical association of individual TCRs with disease status, and machine learning. To study patterns of TCR occurrence, a later analysis re-analyzed previously published TCR beta repertoires from more than 550 donors and added high-resolution HLA genotyping. Rather than drawing on any new phenotypic data, the later analysis identified candidate immune exposures from TCR beta sequences and the way those sequences occurred across donors. In an earlier analysis of 587 of the donors, high-throughput TCR beta sequencing was used to judge whether each TCR beta V gene segment behaved as functional or pseudogenic. Alongside the repertoire data, information on donor age, sex, ethnicity and CMV serostatus was compiled. Genome-wide SNP genotypes for about 60% of the roughly 700 donors were used in a later genetic analysis, which treated that subset as a discovery cohort. All discovery cohort repertoires had been generated on a single sequencing platform. HLA typing covered class I and class II loci at four-digit resolution. Typing coverage differed by locus: A, B, C, DRB1 and DQB1 were typed in roughly 620-640 donors, DQA1 in about 510, DPA1 in around 600, and DPB1 in approximately 450. About 5 DR-DQ haplotypes were handled as single units for association and clustering, since linkage in the cohort was strong. Among 398 genotyped donors of the cohort, an average of approximately 200,000 unique TCR beta nucleotide sequences was sequenced per donor, of which 15% to 20% were non-productive.

About this clone: There is no known antigen for this receptor.

On the study overall, not on this receptor specifically: A few of the identified cytomegalovirus-associated TCR beta chains were confirmed in vitro to be specific for cytomegalovirus antigens. In an earlier analysis of fewer than 700 of the donors, most TCR beta V segments appeared in productive rearrangements about 87% or about 30% of the time, broadly matching IMGT annotations. Because counts were too low, seventeen rarely observed V segments, including chromosome 9 orphons, were left out of the earlier analysis of several hundred of the donors. In a later analysis, the rate of TCR association differed among HLA loci, with DRB1 alleles having the most associated TCRs and HLA-C alleles having the fewest. Several of the top co-occurrence clusters appeared to be linked to parvovirus B19, influenza, CMV and Epstein-Barr virus, according to a later analysis. According to a later analysis, most CMV-associated TCR beta chains appeared to be HLA-restricted, and the HLA associations seemed to be driven largely by CMV exposure. Compared with the roughly 720-donor mean, donors in an Asian-associated ancestry cluster had fewer N-insertions in productive TCRs, according to a later genetic analysis. A later genetic analysis associated a missense DCLRE1C variant with V-gene and J-gene trimming of TCR beta chains, and an independent cohort replicated the association. In this cohort, only TCR beta chains were sequenced, and detectable features were limited by the absence of alpha or paired-chain data. CMV serostatus was the only immune exposure information available for the cohort. When HLA alleles, especially DR and DQ, strongly co-occurred, TCR associations were difficult to assign to individual alleles. The classifier was reported to diagnose cytomegalovirus status with high specificity and sensitivity in both the original and validation cohorts. A further reported finding was that TCR beta sequences accurately predicted the HLA-A and HLA-B alleles for most subjects in the first cohort. The authors suggested that the approach could potentially be generalized to other disease states and immunological phenotypes. A later analysis found that HLA-associated TCR beta chains were more clonally expanded and had lower generation probabilities than equally common non-associated chains. Most TCR sequences were seen in very few donors, while some public TCRs were found in many individuals. The study gave a list of some 150 TCR beta chains associated with cytomegalovirus. A cluster of highly shared sequence variants was judged likely to be a technical artifact of the sequencing pipeline. Linkage disequilibrium might explain the correlated functional status among segregating V segments, but an unknown experimental factor could not be ruled out. Presence/absence analyses assumed roughly uniform sequencing depth across donors, an assumption that may not hold. HLA typing was unavailable for some donors at each locus, so association tests used only the typed subset. At a false discovery rate of 0.05, a later analysis linked around 17,000 TCR beta sequences to specific HLA alleles.

Preparation of the library involved the immunoSEQ multiplex PCR assay. For the multiplex PCR, a mixture combining 60 forward primers for TCR Vbeta segments and 13 reverse primers for TCR Jbeta segments was used. A multiplex PCR assay on genomic DNA amplified the CDR3 region of rearranged TCR beta genes. On the Illumina HiSeq System, the amplified TCR beta libraries were sequenced as 87-base-pair reads. Concerning the study's data processing: Across the 700 or so repertoires, a later analysis counted about 81 million unique TCR beta chains, about 10 million of which were shared by at least two donors. Raw reads were error-corrected and collapsed into unique sequences with a nearest-neighbor algorithm that merged closely related sequences to remove PCR and sequencing errors. Alignment of CDR3 sequences to IMGT reference sequences was used to assign V, D and J gene segments. Each retained sequence needed at least a six-nucleotide match to both a V gene segment and a J gene segment. A rearrangement counted as productive if the CDR3 had no stop codons and remained in frame with V and J, and every other rearrangement counted as non-productive. CDR3 was defined by IMGT convention, running from the second conserved V-encoded cysteine to the conserved J-encoded phenylalanine. The earlier analysis of about 610 of the donors excluded any sequence lacking an unambiguous match to a single V gene segment. In an earlier analysis of 587 of the donors, V segments were called functional above 56.7% productive rearrangements and were called segregating when the between-donor standard deviation exceeded 5%. A statistical classification framework was developed to diagnose cytomegalovirus status using the catalog of TCR beta chain sequences. In a later analysis, TCR nucleotide sequences were compared against IMGT/GENE-DB human TR gene sequences so that V and J genes could be assigned. The TCRdist pipeline was used in a later analysis to assign CDR3 sequences and most-parsimonious VDJ recombination scenarios. A later analysis defined each TCR beta chain by its CDR3 amino acid sequence plus V-gene family, and excluded reads lacking a unique V-gene family. In a later analysis, 450 to 600 highly shared, low-generation-probability nucleotide sequences were removed to address suspected cross-contamination and a sequencing artifact. For each public chain, a later analysis derived a clonal expansion index from normalized ranks of inferred template counts within each repertoire. In a later analysis, generation probabilities were computed with a VDJ recombination model fitted to out-of-frame rearrangements, and the resulting probabilities were checked against IGoR. A later analysis scored TCR-TCR, TCR-HLA and TCR-CMV co-occurrence with hypergeometric tests, applying a repertoire-size bias correction to TCR pairs. To estimate false discovery rates, a later analysis permuted the HLA or CMV assignments 20 times. In a later analysis, co-occurring TCRs were grouped using DBSCAN, and TCRdist sequence similarity was added for clustering within HLA-allele-positive subsets. For co-occurrence clustering, repertoires with fewer than 30,000 or more than 120,000 public chains were excluded, along with about five repertoires with anomalous nucleotide sharing. TCRdb's version of the immuneACCESS table is confined to in-frame rearrangements and falls short of the full clone set. An unresolved V gene accounts for under half of the shortfall where checked; the remainder is of unknown origin. The DNA gave D and trimming, while V, J and clone size come from that table. The sample table records under 200,000 clones. About 6.8% of the sample is in the top ten clones.

The cohort consisted of some 670 healthy bone marrow donors. At the time of sampling, all cohort members were nominally healthy, though unrecorded immune exposures were likely present. The donor tested CMV seronegative, placing the donor among the roughly 350 seronegative members of the cohort. A peripheral blood sample was collected from each donor, and TCR beta sequencing was performed on peripheral blood mononuclear cells. Genomic DNA was extracted from the blood cell samples with the Qiagen DNeasy Blood Extraction Kit. The clonotype was recovered from a man younger than 45 in good health and CMV-seronegative. Sequenced input: PBMCs.

The CDR3 corresponds to CASSLHTRNTGELFF. The DNA sequence is as follows: TGTGCCAGCAGCTTACACACCCGAAACACCGGGGAGCTGTTTTTT. The chain is encoded by TRBV11-1 joined to TRBJ2-2; the D gene is not confidently resolved. Sequences SGHAT (CDR1) and FQDESV (CDR2) are obtained from the germline V gene (reference sequence). From the cysteine through the phenylalanine, the CDR3 covers 15 amino acids. Of the read, only the CDR3 DNA is kept; its 45 bases are in frame from base 1. A distance of 9 bases separates the germline ends of V and J, which lose 2 bases and 2 bases respectively.